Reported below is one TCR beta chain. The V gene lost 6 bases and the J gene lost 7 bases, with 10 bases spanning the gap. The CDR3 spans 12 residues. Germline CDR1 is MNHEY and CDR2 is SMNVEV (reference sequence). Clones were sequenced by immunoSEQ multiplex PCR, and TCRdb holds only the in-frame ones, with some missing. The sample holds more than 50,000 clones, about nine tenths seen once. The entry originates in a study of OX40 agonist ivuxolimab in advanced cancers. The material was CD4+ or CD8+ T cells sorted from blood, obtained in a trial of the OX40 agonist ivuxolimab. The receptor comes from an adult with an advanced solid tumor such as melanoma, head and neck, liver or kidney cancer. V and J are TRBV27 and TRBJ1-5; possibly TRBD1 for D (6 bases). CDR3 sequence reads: CASRQGGQPQHF. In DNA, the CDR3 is TGTGCCAGCAGACAGGGCGGACAGCCCCAGCATTTT.